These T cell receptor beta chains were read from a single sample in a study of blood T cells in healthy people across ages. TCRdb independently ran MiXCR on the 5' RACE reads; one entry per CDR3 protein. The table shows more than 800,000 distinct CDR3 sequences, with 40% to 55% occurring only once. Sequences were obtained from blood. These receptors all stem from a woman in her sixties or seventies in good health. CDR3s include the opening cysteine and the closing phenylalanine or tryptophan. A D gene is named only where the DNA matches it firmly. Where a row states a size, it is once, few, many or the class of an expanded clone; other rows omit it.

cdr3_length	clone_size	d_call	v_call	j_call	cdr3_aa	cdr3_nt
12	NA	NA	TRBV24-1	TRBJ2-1	CATSDFYNEQFF	TGTGCCACCAGTGATTTCTACAATGAGCAGTTCTTC
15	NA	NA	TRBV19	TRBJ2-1	CASSMYQGEYNEQFF	TGTGCCAGTAGTATGTACCAGGGAGAGTACAATGAGCAGTTCTTC
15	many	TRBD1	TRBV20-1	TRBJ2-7	CSARDPGTGPYEQYF	TGCAGTGCTAGAGACCCCGGGACAGGGCCCTACGAGCAGTACTTC
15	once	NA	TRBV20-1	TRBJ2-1	CSADLGGEIYNEQFF	TGCAGTGCTGACTTAGGGGGAGAGATTTACAATGAGCAGTTCTTC
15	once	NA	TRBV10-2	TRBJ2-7	CASSDRDGSSYEQYF	TGCGCCAGCAGTGACCGGGACGGGAGCTCCTACGAGCAGTACTTC
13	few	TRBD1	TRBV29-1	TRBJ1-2	CSARQGTDYGYTF	TGCAGCGCGAGACAGGGGACGGACTATGGCTACACCTTC
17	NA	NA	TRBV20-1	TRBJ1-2	CSAARSQRTAPNYGYTF	TGCAGTGCTGCCCGCTCCCAAAGGACAGCTCCAAACTATGGCTACACCTTC
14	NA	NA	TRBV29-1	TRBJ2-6	CSVSAASGANVLTF	TGCAGCGTTTCTGCGGCCTCTGGGGCCAACGTCCTGACTTTC
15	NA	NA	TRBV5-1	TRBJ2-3	CASSLDGAGTDTQYF	TGCGCCAGCAGCTTGGATGGGGCTGGCACAGATACGCAGTATTTT
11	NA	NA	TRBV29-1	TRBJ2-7	CSVDLGTEQYF	TGCAGCGTTGATTTGGGGACCGAGCAGTACTTC
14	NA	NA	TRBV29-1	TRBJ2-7	CSVEGGGTIGEQYF	TGCAGCGTTGAGGGAGGGGGGACTATCGGCGAGCAGTACTTC
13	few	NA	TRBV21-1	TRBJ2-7	CASWCLGSYEQYF	TGTGCCAGCTGGTGTTTAGGATCCTACGAGCAGTACTTC
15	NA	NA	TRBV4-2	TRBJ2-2	CASSQEARSTGELFF	TGTGCCAGCAGCCAAGAGGCGCGAAGCACCGGGGAGCTGTTTTTT
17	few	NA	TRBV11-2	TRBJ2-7	CASSLVPKGLGLYEQYF	TGTGCCAGCAGCTTAGTCCCTAAGGGTCTTGGGCTCTACGAGCAGTACTTC
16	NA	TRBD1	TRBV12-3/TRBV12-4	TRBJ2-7	CASSLAPTGGAYEQYF	TGTGCCAGCAGTTTAGCGCCAACAGGGGGAGCCTACGAGCAGTACTTC
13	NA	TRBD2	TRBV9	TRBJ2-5	CASSVAREGTQYF	TGTGCCAGCAGCGTAGCCAGGGAGGGGACCCAGTACTTC
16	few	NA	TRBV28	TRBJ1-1	CASSPRSRGMNTEAFF	TGTGCCAGCAGTCCCAGGAGTAGGGGCATGAACACTGAAGCTTTCTTT
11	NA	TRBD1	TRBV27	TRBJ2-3	CASTDRDRWYF	TGTGCCAGCACTGACCGGGACAGGTGGTATTTT
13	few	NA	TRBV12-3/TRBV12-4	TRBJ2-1	CASSFEVGSGQFF	TGTGCCAGCAGTTTCGAAGTTGGGTCAGGGCAGTTCTTC
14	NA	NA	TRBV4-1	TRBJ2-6	CASSQEEGANVLTF	TGCGCCAGCAGCCAAGAGGAGGGGGCCAACGTCCTGACTTTC
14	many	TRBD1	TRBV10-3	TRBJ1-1	CATFRQGGNGEAFF	TGTGCCACCTTCAGACAGGGGGGAAACGGTGAAGCTTTCTTT
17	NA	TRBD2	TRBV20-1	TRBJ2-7	CSARGTSGFLSSYEQYF	TGCAGTGCTAGAGGGACTAGCGGTTTTCTTAGCTCCTACGAGCAGTACTTC
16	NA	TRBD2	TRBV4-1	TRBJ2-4	CASSHPRGGPENIQYF	TGCGCCAGCAGCCATCCCCGGGGGGGGCCTGAAAACATTCAGTACTTC
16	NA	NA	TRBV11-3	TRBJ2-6	CASSSASDSGANVLTF	TGTGCCAGCAGTTCGGCTTCAGACTCTGGGGCCAACGTCCTGACTTTC
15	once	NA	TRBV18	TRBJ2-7	CANSPPGKSYNEQYF	TGTGCCAACTCACCACCTGGGAAATCCTACAATGAGCAGTACTTC
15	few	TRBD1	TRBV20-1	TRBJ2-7	CSARDRSGQDYEQYF	TGCAGTGCTAGAGATCGGTCGGGACAGGACTACGAGCAGTACTTC
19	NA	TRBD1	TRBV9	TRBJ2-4	CASSVGTGVGKLAKNIQYF	TGTGCCAGCAGCGTAGGGACAGGGGTGGGGAAATTGGCCAAAAACATTCAGTACTTC
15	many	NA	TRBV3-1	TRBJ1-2	CASSPDGSSNYGYTF	TGTGCCAGCAGCCCTGATGGCAGCTCTAACTATGGCTACACCTTC
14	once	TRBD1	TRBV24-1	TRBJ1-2	CATTTGTGVGGYTF	TGTGCCACCACTACCGGGACAGGGGTTGGTGGCTACACCTTC
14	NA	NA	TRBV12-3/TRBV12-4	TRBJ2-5	CASSVGANQETQYF	TGTGCCAGCAGTGTTGGGGCAAACCAAGAGACCCAGTACTTC
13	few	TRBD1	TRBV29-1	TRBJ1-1	CSADREMDDEAFF	TGCAGCGCGGACAGGGAGATGGATGATGAAGCTTTCTTT
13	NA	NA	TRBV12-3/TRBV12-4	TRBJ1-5	CASREAVAQPQHF	TGTGCCAGCAGAGAGGCGGTAGCTCAGCCCCAGCATTTT
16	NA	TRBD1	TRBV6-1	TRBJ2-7	CASSAVDRPSVYEQYF	TGTGCCAGCAGTGCTGTGGACAGGCCCTCAGTCTACGAGCAGTACTTC
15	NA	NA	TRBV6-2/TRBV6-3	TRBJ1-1	CASSFNHGPNTEAFF	TGTGCCAGCAGTTTTAATCACGGCCCGAACACTGAAGCTTTCTTT
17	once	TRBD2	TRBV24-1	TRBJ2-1	CATSDSPVGLGYNEQFF	TGTGCCACCAGTGACTCCCCGGTGGGACTAGGTTACAATGAGCAGTTCTTC
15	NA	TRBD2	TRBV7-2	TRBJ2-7	CASSLEGGRAYEQYF	TGTGCCAGCAGCTTAGAGGGCGGGAGAGCCTACGAGCAGTACTTC
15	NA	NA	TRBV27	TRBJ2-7	CASSPRGQVGSEQYF	TGTGCCAGCAGTCCTAGGGGCCAGGTGGGGAGCGAGCAGTACTTC
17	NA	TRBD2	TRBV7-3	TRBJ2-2	CASRTGTSGNRAGELFF	TGTGCCAGCAGGACCGGGACTAGCGGGAATCGGGCCGGGGAGCTGTTTTTT
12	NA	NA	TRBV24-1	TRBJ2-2	CATKGDTGELFF	TGTGCCACCAAGGGGGACACCGGGGAGCTGTTTTTT
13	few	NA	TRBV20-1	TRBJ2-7	CSARHSGSYEQYF	TGCAGTGCTAGGCATAGCGGTTCCTACGAGCAGTACTTC
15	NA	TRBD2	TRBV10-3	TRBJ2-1	CAISFLAGPENEQFF	TGTGCCATCAGCTTTCTAGCGGGGCCTGAGAATGAGCAGTTCTTC
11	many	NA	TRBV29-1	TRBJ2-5	CSVEQEITQYF	TGCAGCGTTGAACAGGAGATCACCCAGTACTTC
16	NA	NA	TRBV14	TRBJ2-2	CASSRIRGANTGELFF	TGTGCCAGCAGCCGAATTCGGGGCGCGAACACCGGGGAGCTGTTTTTT
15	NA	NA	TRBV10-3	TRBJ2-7	CAISESPPGTYEQYF	TGTGCCATCAGTGAGTCCCCCCCCGGGACCTACGAGCAGTACTTC
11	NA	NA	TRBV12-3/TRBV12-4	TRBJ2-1	CASSPGKGRFF	TGTGCCAGCAGTCCCGGGAAGGGTCGGTTCTTC
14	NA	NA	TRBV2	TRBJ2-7	CASIPGPTIYEQYF	TGTGCCAGCATACCGGGACCCACTATATACGAGCAGTACTTC
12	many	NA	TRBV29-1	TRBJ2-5	CSVSAAQETQYF	TGCAGCGTTAGCGCAGCCCAAGAGACCCAGTACTTC
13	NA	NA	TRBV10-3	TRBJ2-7	CAISERETGEQYF	TGTGCCATCAGTGAGCGGGAGACTGGCGAGCAGTACTTC
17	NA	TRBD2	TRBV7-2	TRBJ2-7	CASSSWTSGRGPREQYF	TGTGCCAGCAGCTCCTGGACTAGCGGGAGAGGTCCTCGCGAGCAGTACTTC
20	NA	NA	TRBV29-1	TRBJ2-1	CSVAGARGAVDSFREDEQFF	TGCAGCGTTGCGGGGGCCCGGGGAGCCGTCGATAGCTTTCGGGAGGATGAGCAGTTCTTC
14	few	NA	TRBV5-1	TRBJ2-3	CASSTGSSTDTQYF	TGCGCCAGCAGCACTGGATCTAGCACAGATACGCAGTATTTT
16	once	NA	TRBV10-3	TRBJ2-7	CAISERGGQNSYEQYF	TGTGCCATCAGTGAAAGGGGGGGGCAGAATTCCTACGAGCAGTACTTC